This TCR beta chain was observed in a study of cytomegalovirus exposure and HLA in healthy donors. Germline CDR1 is SEHNR and CDR2 is FQNEAQ (reference sequence). The length of the CDR3 is 14 residues. Whole-study results and caveats: Earlier analysis yielded a pattern in which most TCR beta V segments were productive about 87% or about 30% of the time.

With 60 Vbeta and 13 Jbeta primers, the PCR was carried out. The repertoire was sequenced with immunoSEQ multiplex PCR; TCRdb's copy has only in-frame clones and lacks some. Of about 210,000 clones in the sample, around 84% were seen once. As concerns this clone: Its matching antigen is unknown.

This TCR derives from a man aged 35-49 years in good health and CMV-seropositive. The sequenced material came from PBMCs. The chain couples TRBV7-9 to TRBJ2-5, with TRBD1 matching 8 bases. The assigned J gene may be wrong: the sequence end matches TRBJ2-7 better. The CDR3 loop reads CASSHRDRNYEQYF. DNA of the CDR3: TGTGCCAGCAGCCACCGGGACAGGAACTACGAGCAGTACTTC.